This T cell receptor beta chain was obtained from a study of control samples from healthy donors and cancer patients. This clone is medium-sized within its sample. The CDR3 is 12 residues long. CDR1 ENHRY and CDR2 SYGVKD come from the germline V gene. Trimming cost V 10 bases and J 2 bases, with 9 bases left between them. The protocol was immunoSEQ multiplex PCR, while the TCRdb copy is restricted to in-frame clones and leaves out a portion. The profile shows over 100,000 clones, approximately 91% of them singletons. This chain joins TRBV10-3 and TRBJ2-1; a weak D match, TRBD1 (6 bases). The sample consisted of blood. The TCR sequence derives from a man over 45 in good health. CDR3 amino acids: CASRDTYNEQFF. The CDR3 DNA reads TGTGCCAGCCGGGACACCTACAATGAGCAGTTCTTC.